These T cell receptor beta chains were read from a single sample in a study of TIL therapy for anti-PD-1-resistant metastatic lung cancer. Sequencing used immunoSEQ multiplex PCR; TCRdb keeps in-frame clones, though not all of them. The repertoire holds about 59,000 clones, with roughly 70% as singletons. The source material was blood, sampled at baseline. Source of these receptors: a person between 30 and 80 years old with non-small cell lung cancer. CDR3s include the opening cysteine and the closing phenylalanine or tryptophan. The D gene is left open where the match is weak. Size tells how often a clone was seen (once, few, many) or the class of an expanded clone, and some rows leave it out.

clone_size: few; j_call: TRBJ2-4; v_call: TRBV6-6; d_call: TRBD1; cdr3_aa: CASSYTQGARSIQYF; cdr3_nt: TGTGCCAGCAGTTACACCCAGGGGGCGCGGTCCATTCAGTACTTC
clone_size: few; j_call: TRBJ2-2; v_call: TRBV19; d_call: -; cdr3_aa: CASSIYTGELFF; cdr3_nt: TGTGCCAGTAGTATTTACACCGGGGAGCTGTTTTTT
clone_size: -; j_call: TRBJ2-3; v_call: TRBV6-1; d_call: TRBD2; cdr3_aa: CASSVAGGTDTQYF; cdr3_nt: TGTGCCAGCAGTGTGGCGGGGGGGACAGATACGCAGTATTTT
clone_size: -; j_call: TRBJ1-1; v_call: TRBV30; d_call: -; cdr3_aa: CAWSVGNTEAFF; cdr3_nt: TGTGCCTGGAGTGTTGGGAACACTGAAGCTTTCTTT
clone_size: -; j_call: TRBJ2-3; v_call: TRBV6-1; d_call: -; cdr3_aa: CASGGGHGTDTQYF; cdr3_nt: TGTGCCAGCGGGGGCGGGCACGGCACAGATACGCAGTATTTT
clone_size: -; j_call: TRBJ2-3; v_call: TRBV9; d_call: TRBD2; cdr3_aa: CASSVASGGLARRDTQYF; cdr3_nt: TGTGCCAGCAGCGTCGCTTCAGGGGGACTAGCCCGAAGAGATACGCAGTATTTT
clone_size: once; j_call: TRBJ2-1; v_call: TRBV7-6; d_call: TRBD2; cdr3_aa: CASSLGVRARTSSLNEQFF; cdr3_nt: TGTGCCAGCAGCTTAGGGGTCAGGGCCAGGACTAGTTCCCTCAATGAGCAGTTCTTC
clone_size: few; j_call: TRBJ2-7; v_call: TRBV19; d_call: -; cdr3_aa: CASSISGSPYEQYF; cdr3_nt: TGTGCCAGTAGTATTTCCGGGAGTCCCTACGAGCAGTACTTC
clone_size: -; j_call: TRBJ2-7; v_call: TRBV7-9; d_call: -; cdr3_aa: CASSSSPSTYEQYF; cdr3_nt: TGTGCCAGCAGCTCAAGTCCATCTACCTACGAGCAGTACTTC
clone_size: -; j_call: TRBJ2-5; v_call: TRBV5-1; d_call: -; cdr3_aa: CASSPATGPQETQYF; cdr3_nt: TGCGCCAGCAGCCCCGCGACCGGGCCCCAAGAGACCCAGTACTTC
clone_size: -; j_call: TRBJ1-2; v_call: TRBV5-1; d_call: -; cdr3_aa: CASSPRSGYGYTF; cdr3_nt: TGCGCCAGCAGCCCCCGGAGTGGGTATGGCTACACCTTC
clone_size: once; j_call: TRBJ1-6; v_call: TRBV5-1; d_call: -; cdr3_aa: CASSTTLNSPLHF; cdr3_nt: TGCGCCAGCAGCACAACTCTTAATTCACCCCTCCACTTT